This T cell receptor (beta chain) was captured by sequencing in a study of neurological immune-mediated disorders. Study results and limitations: No sharing of CDR3 amino acid sequences was observed among expanded clones across subjects, suggesting private repertoires in all groups.

The V gene lost 3 bases and the J gene lost 5 bases, with 17 bases spanning the gap. CDR3 length: 15 amino acids. The germline CDR1 and CDR2 sequences are SGHTA and FQGTGA. This clonotype was counted at least ten times. The target antigen is unknown. MiXCR, run by TCRdb on the 5' RACE reads, gives a single entry per CDR3 protein. The sample contains around 28,000 distinct CDR3 sequences, about 2.6% of which appear only once. The sample comprised PBMCs. The sequence derives from a woman aged 45-65 years with multiple sclerosis. The genes are TRBV7-3 and TRBJ2-7; tentative D call: TRBD1 (5 bases). The CDR3 loop is CASSFQGQPSDEQYF. In DNA, the CDR3 is TGTGCCAGCAGCTTTCAGGGCCAACCCAGCGACGAGCAGTACTTC.